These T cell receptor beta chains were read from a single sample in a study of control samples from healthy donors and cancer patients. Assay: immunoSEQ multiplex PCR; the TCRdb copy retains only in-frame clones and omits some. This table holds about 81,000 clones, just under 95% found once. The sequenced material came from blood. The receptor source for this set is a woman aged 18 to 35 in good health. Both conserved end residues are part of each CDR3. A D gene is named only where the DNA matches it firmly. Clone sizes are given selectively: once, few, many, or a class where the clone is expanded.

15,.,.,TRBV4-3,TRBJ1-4,TGCGCCAGCAGCCAAGACCCAGGGTCTAATGAAAAACTGTTTTTT,CASSQDPGSNEKLFF
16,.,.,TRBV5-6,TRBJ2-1,TGTGCCAGCAGCTACCGATACTCGAACTCCTACAATGAGCAGTTCTTC,CASSYRYSNSYNEQFF
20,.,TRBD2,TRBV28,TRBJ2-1,TGTGCCAGCAGCGGACCTATGACTAGCGGGGGATTCAGCTCCTACAATGAGCAGTTCTTC,CASSGPMTSGGFSSYNEQFF
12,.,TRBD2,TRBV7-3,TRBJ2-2,TGTGCCAGCAGCTCCTCAGCGGGGCAGCTGTTTTTT,CASSSSAGQLFF
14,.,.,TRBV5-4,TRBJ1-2,TGTGCCAGCAGCTTGGTAGGGGTTCCGGAAGGCTACACCTTC,CASSLVGVPEGYTF
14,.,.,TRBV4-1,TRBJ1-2,TGCGCCAGCTCCAATAGGGCCCTTGACTATGGCTACACCTTC,CASSNRALDYGYTF
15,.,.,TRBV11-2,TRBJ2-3,TGTGCCAGCAGCAACGGCCAAAAACTCACAGATACGCAGTATTTT,CASSNGQKLTDTQYF
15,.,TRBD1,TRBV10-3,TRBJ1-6,TGTGCCATCAGTGATGCGACAGGGTCGGATTCACCCCTCCACTTT,CAISDATGSDSPLHF
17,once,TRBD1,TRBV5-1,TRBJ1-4,TGCGCCAGCAGCTTAAACCGGGACAGGGGGCAGAATGAAAAACTGTTTTTT,CASSLNRDRGQNEKLFF
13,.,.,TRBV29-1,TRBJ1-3,TGCAGCGTTGAAACAGGGCGGGGAAACACCATATATTTT,CSVETGRGNTIYF
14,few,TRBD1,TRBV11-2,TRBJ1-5,TGTGCCAGCAGCTTAGGACAGGGACATCAGCCCCAGCATTTT,CASSLGQGHQPQHF
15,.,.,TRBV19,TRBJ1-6,TGTGCCAGTAGTCTGGGGGGGACGGCGAATTCACCCCTCCACTTT,CASSLGGTANSPLHF
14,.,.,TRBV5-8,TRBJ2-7,TGTGCCAGCAGCCTCCGGGTCCTTCCCTACGAGCAGTACTTC,CASSLRVLPYEQYF
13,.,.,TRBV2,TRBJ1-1,TGTGCCACCGAGGTGGGGGGATACACTGAAGCTTTCTTT,CATEVGGYTEAFF
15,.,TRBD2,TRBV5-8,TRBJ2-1,TGTGCCAGCAGCTTAATCACTAGCGGGAGGGGCGAGCAGTTCTTC,CASSLITSGRGEQFF
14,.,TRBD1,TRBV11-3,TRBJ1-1,TGTGCCAGCAGCTCGGGACAGGGGGGCACTGAAGCTTTCTTT,CASSSGQGGTEAFF
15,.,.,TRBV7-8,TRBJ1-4,TGTGCCAGCAGCCCCCGGGGCAGCCGTAATGAAAAACTGTTTTTT,CASSPRGSRNEKLFF
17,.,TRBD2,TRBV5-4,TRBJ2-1,TGTGCCAGCAGAATCCTAGCGGGGGGGCCGGTGGACAATGAGCAGTTCTTC,CASRILAGGPVDNEQFF
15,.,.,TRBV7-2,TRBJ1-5,TGTGCCAGCAGTTCAACCGGGACTTCTAATCAGCCCCAGCATTTT,CASSSTGTSNQPQHF
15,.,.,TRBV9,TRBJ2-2,TGTGCCAGCAGCGTAGCTGTGTGGGAAACCGGGGAGCTGTTTTTT,CASSVAVWETGELFF
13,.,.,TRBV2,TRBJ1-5,TGTGCCAGCGGTTCGGAGGGGCATCAGCCCCAGCATTTT,CASGSEGHQPQHF
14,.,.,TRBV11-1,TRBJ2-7,TGTGCCAGCAGCCGTGGGACGTCAGCCTACGAGCAGTACTTC,CASSRGTSAYEQYF
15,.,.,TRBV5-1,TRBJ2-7,TGCGCCAGCAGCTACGAACAGGGTTTGTCCTACGAGCAGTACTTC,CASSYEQGLSYEQYF
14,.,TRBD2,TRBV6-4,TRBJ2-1,TGTGCCAGCAGTGATAGCGGGGGGGCCAATGAGCAGTTCTTC,CASSDSGGANEQFF
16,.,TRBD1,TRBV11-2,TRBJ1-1,TGTGCCAGCAGCTTAGGGACCGGGACAGGGGCCACTGAAGCTTTCTTT,CASSLGTGTGATEAFF
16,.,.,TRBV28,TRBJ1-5,TGTGCCAGCAGTTTTCTCGCTCGGGGCACAGGGCAGCCCCAGCATTTT,CASSFLARGTGQPQHF
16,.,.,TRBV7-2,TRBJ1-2,TGTGCCAGCAGCTTAGTTGCCTCGGGCAGGGAGGGAGGCTACACCTTC,CASSLVASGREGGYTF
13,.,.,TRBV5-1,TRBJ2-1,TGCGCCAGCAGCTTGGGCCTAGCAGGAGAGCAGTTCTTC,CASSLGLAGEQFF